This T cell receptor (beta chain) was profiled in a study of T cells in localized non-small cell lung cancer. Data came from immunoSEQ multiplex PCR; TCRdb stores just in-frame clones and leaves some out. This table has around 94,000 clones, approximately 88% appearing once. This CDR3 is built from 12 residues. CDR1 is MNHEY and CDR2 is SVGAGI in the germline V gene. Between the trimmed V and J ends, which lost 6 bases and 8 bases, there was a span of 13 bases. This clonotype was sampled from a man aged 35 to 70 with stage I squamous cell lung carcinoma. The sample in question was peripheral blood, obtained before any cancer treatment. The chain is built from TRBV6-5 and TRBJ1-2; unclear D gene. For the CDR3, the DNA is TGTGCCAGCAGGTCACAAGTAAGGGGCTACACCTTC. This translates into CASRSQVRGYTF.